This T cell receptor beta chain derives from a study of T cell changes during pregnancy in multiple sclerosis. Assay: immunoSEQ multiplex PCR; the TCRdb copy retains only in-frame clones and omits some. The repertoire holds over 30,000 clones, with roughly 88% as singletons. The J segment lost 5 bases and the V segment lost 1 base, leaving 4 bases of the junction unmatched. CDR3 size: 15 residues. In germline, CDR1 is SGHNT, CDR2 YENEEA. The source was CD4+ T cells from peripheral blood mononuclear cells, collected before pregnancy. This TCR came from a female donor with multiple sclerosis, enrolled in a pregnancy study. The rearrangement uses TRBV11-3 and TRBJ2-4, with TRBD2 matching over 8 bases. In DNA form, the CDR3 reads TGTGCCAGCAGCTTAGGGGGACTAGACCAAAACATTCAGTACTTC. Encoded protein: CASSLGGLDQNIQYF.